These T cell receptor beta chains were read from a single sample in a study of blood T cell repertoires in COVID-19. Using immunoSEQ multiplex PCR, the repertoire was profiled, and TCRdb retains in-frame clones only, with some absent. The sample yields 40,000 to 60,000 clones, over 80% seen once. The sequenced sample was peripheral blood. These receptors were taken from a woman of 80 years or more with COVID-19, enrolled during active disease. CDR3s include the opening cysteine and the closing phenylalanine or tryptophan. The D gene is left open where the match is weak. Clone sizes are given selectively: once, few, many, or a class where the clone is expanded.

cdr3_nt: TGTGCCAGCTCACCACCCGGGAATCTGTTGGGCACTGAAGCTTTCTTT
cdr3_aa: CASSPPGNLLGTEAFF
v_call: TRBV18
clone_size: -
d_call: -
j_call: TRBJ1-1

cdr3_nt: TGTGCCAGCAGCTTGCTACAGGGGGTCGCCGGGGAGCTGTTTTTT
cdr3_aa: CASSLLQGVAGELFF
v_call: TRBV5-8
clone_size: -
d_call: TRBD1
j_call: TRBJ2-2

cdr3_nt: TGTGCCAGCAGCTTACCGGGACAGGGACCAAATTCACCCCTCCACTTT
cdr3_aa: CASSLPGQGPNSPLHF
v_call: TRBV7-9
clone_size: -
d_call: TRBD1
j_call: TRBJ1-6

cdr3_nt: TGTGCCAGCAGCCAAAGGGCGGGAGCGGGCACTGAAGCTTTCTTT
cdr3_aa: CASSQRAGAGTEAFF
v_call: TRBV2
clone_size: -
d_call: -
j_call: TRBJ1-1

cdr3_nt: TGTGCCAGCAGCTGGGGACAGGGAACTGAAGCTTTCTTT
cdr3_aa: CASSWGQGTEAFF
v_call: TRBV7-2
clone_size: -
d_call: TRBD1
j_call: TRBJ1-1

cdr3_nt: TGTGCCAGCAGCCCCCCGGCGGCTAGCGGGGCCTCCACAGATACGCAGTATTTT
cdr3_aa: CASSPPAASGASTDTQYF
v_call: TRBV5-5
clone_size: -
d_call: TRBD2
j_call: TRBJ2-3

cdr3_nt: TGTGCCAGCAGCTTCTCTACCGGGGAGCTGTTTTTT
cdr3_aa: CASSFSTGELFF
v_call: TRBV7-3
clone_size: -
d_call: -
j_call: TRBJ2-2

cdr3_nt: TGTGCCAGCAGCTGGGAAACAGGGGTGCCCCAGCATTTT
cdr3_aa: CASSWETGVPQHF
v_call: TRBV7-9
clone_size: -
d_call: TRBD1
j_call: TRBJ1-5

cdr3_nt: TGTGCCAGCAGTTACACTAGCGGGAGATCGGTAGAGACCCAGTACTTC
cdr3_aa: CASSYTSGRSVETQYF
v_call: TRBV6-6
clone_size: once
d_call: TRBD2
j_call: TRBJ2-5

cdr3_nt: TGTGCCACCAGTGATACTACTAGCGGGAGCTATGAGCAGTTCTTC
cdr3_aa: CATSDTTSGSYEQFF
v_call: TRBV24-1
clone_size: -
d_call: TRBD2
j_call: TRBJ2-1

cdr3_nt: TGTGCCAGCAGTTACGCACTTTTAGCCTACGAGCAGTACTTC
cdr3_aa: CASSYALLAYEQYF
v_call: TRBV6-2/TRBV6-3
clone_size: -
d_call: -
j_call: TRBJ2-7

cdr3_nt: TGTGCCAGCAGCGCATTCGACAGGGGGCGCCGTCACAATGAGCAGTTCTTC
cdr3_aa: CASSAFDRGRRHNEQFF
v_call: TRBV9
clone_size: -
d_call: TRBD1
j_call: TRBJ2-1

cdr3_nt: TGCGCCAGCAGCTTGGCCACAGGGATACAGGAGACCCAGTACTTC
cdr3_aa: CASSLATGIQETQYF
v_call: TRBV5-1
clone_size: -
d_call: -
j_call: TRBJ2-5

cdr3_nt: TGTGCCAGCAGCGCCTTACTAGCGGGATACACCGGGGAGCTGTTTTTT
cdr3_aa: CASSALLAGYTGELFF
v_call: TRBV7-9
clone_size: -
d_call: TRBD2
j_call: TRBJ2-2

cdr3_nt: TGTGCCAGCAGTTCCTCCGGGACTCCCGCGTACCAAGAGACCCAGTACTTC
cdr3_aa: CASSSSGTPAYQETQYF
v_call: TRBV27
clone_size: few
d_call: -
j_call: TRBJ2-5

cdr3_nt: TGTGCCAGCAGCGGGACTAGCGGGATCACAGATACGCAGTATTTT
cdr3_aa: CASSGTSGITDTQYF
v_call: TRBV6-4
clone_size: once
d_call: TRBD2
j_call: TRBJ2-3

cdr3_nt: TGCGCCAGCAGCTTGTCGGCAGGGGGCTTTTCCACTGAAGCTTTCTTT
cdr3_aa: CASSLSAGGFSTEAFF
v_call: TRBV5-1
clone_size: few
d_call: TRBD1
j_call: TRBJ1-1

cdr3_nt: TGTGCCAGCAGCGTAGACGGGAGAGTGAACGAGCAGTACTTC
cdr3_aa: CASSVDGRVNEQYF
v_call: TRBV9
clone_size: few
d_call: -
j_call: TRBJ2-7

cdr3_nt: TGTGCCAGTAGTACCCTTTCAGGGGGCGGCCACGAGCAGTACTTC
cdr3_aa: CASSTLSGGGHEQYF
v_call: TRBV19
clone_size: -
d_call: TRBD1
j_call: TRBJ2-7